This TCR beta chain comes out of a study of blood T cell repertoires in COVID-19. This table comes from immunoSEQ multiplex PCR, and its TCRdb copy is limited to in-frame clones, with some not included. The repertoire holds about 190,000 clones, about 83% seen once, with 0.7% to 0.9% in the top ten. V lost 4 bases and J lost 4; bases outside the gene matches: 4. Germline V gene lookup returns CDR1 MNHNY and CDR2 SVGAGI (reference sequence). The CDR3 totals 14 residues. This clonotype originated in a young woman who had recovered from COVID-19. The sequenced sample was peripheral blood. The chain has TRBV6-6 and TRBJ2-3; 8 bases are a match to TRBD2. The chain's CDR3 is CASSFIGGADTQYF. CDR3 DNA: TGTGCCAGCAGTTTTATCGGGGGGGCAGATACGCAGTATTTT.